Below, one T cell receptor beta chain is given with its context. This clonotype was seen a few times. There is no known antigen for this receptor. No qualities accompany the bases; no much larger clone lies one base away. The data originate from a study of blood T cells in healthy people across ages (dated by TCRdb to between 2014 and 2017). Turning to the overall study: Template switching captured roughly one uniquely barcoded TCR beta cDNA molecule per two T cells in model experiments. Four age groups were formed from the donors: young (average roughly 15 years), middle-aged (just under 40), aged (about 62) and long-lived (approximately 78). Age-related changes in TCR beta repertoire diversity were measured in the study by deep sequencing normalized with unique cDNA molecular identifiers. Using the same blood draw, the study looked at two additional independent replicas of 1 million unique cDNA reads for two donors, one aged 18 to 30 and the other aged 80 or older. To avoid experimental bias, donors of different ages were spread randomly across the sequencing lanes.

Donors were around 37 systemically healthy Caucasian individuals from Russia aged roughly 6 to 90 years. Each donor gave approximately 9.4 milliliters of peripheral blood, drawn into EDTA-treated Vacutainer tubes. Ficoll-Paque density-gradient centrifugation was used to isolate PBMCs, with at least 6.5 million per sample. Total RNA was extracted from PBMCs with Trizol reagent, with at least 5.5 micrograms obtained per sample. Naive CD45RAhigh/CD27high T cell percentages were measured by flow cytometry on a PBMC aliquot from every donor. Trimming costs V 3 bases and J 5 bases, and their ends lie 20 bases apart. The CDR3 runs 16 amino acids, cysteine and phenylalanine included. Only the CDR3 DNA is retained, 48 bases long and in frame from the first base. The CDR1 and CDR2 encoded by the germline V gene are MNHEY and SVGEGT. Results and caveats for the whole study, not just this receptor: Conclusive comparison of naive and antigen-experienced compartments was prevented by the profiling of bulk unsorted PBMCs. Compared with the aged group, the long-lived group had more naive CD4+ T cells, fewer expanded clones and increased TCR diversity, a pattern suggesting age selection. Estimates of total diversity based on one million sequenced T cells were considered lower bounds and underestimates. A strong correlation was found between observed TCR beta diversity and the percentage of naive T cells measured by flow cytometry. Because the CMV infection status of the donors was unknown, age-related changes in expanded clonotypes may potentially have been confounded. As age increased, observed TCR beta diversity per million T cells dropped in a roughly linear way, and a significant reduction was already evident by age 40.

The library was generated by 5' RACE. TCRdb lists the instrument as Illumina HiSeq 2500. A second PCR of about 7 to 12 cycles was run with a J-beta primer mix and a sample-barcoded 5' primer. A template-switch 5' adaptor carrying 12 random nucleotides introduced a unique molecular identifier onto each TCR beta cDNA molecule. Each sample yielded at least 3 million CDR3-containing paired-end reads. First-strand cDNA synthesis was performed from all RNA using the Mint cDNA synthesis kit, with priming by a TRBC-specific oligonucleotide. All cDNA was treated with uracil-DNA glycosylase and then went through a first 18-cycle PCR with the universal primers M1SS and BC2_uni_R. The original pipeline was this. Each sample was normalized by randomly selecting 1 million high-quality reads, each carrying a distinct molecular identifier. Reads sharing molecular identifiers were discarded rather than binned into consensus sequences. CDR3 identification, clonotype clustering and error correction used MiTCR with a Q25 quality threshold and the strictest error-elimination algorithm. A nonparametric unseen species model with Euler transformation was used to estimate lower-bound total TCR beta diversity. TCRdb's own reprocessing of the public reads used fastp at Q25 and MiXCR and kept productive beta chains. One record per CDR3 amino acid sequence lists the most common genes and DNA. TCRdb, not the authors, supplied the V and J calls. Counted in this sample were 980,000 or so distinct CDR3 sequences; 48% of them appeared once. About an eighth of the sample goes to the ten largest clones.

This TCR was recovered from a man between 25 and 39 years old in good health. The V and J genes are TRBV6-2 or TRBV6-3 and TRBJ2-7; the D gene is possibly TRBD1, with 6 bases matching. Source material: blood. The sequenced DNA is TGTGCCAGCAGTTATTCGCGGCCCACAGGGAGCCACGAGCAGTACTTC. It codes for CASSYSRPTGSHEQYF.